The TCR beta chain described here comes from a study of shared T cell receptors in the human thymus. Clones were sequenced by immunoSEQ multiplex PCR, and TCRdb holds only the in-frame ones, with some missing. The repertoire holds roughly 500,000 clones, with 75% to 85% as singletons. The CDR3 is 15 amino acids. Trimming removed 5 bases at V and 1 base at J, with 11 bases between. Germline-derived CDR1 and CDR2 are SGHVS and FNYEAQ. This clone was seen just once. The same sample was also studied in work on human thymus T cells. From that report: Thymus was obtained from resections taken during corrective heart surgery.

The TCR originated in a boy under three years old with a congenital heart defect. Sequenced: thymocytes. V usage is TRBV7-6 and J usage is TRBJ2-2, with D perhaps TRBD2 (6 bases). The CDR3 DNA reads TGTGCCAGCAGCCGGAGGGTCTGGAACACCGGGGAGCTGTTTTTT. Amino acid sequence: CASSRRVWNTGELFF.